These 24 T cell receptor beta chains were all obtained from the same sample, sequenced in a study of T cell clonality in common variable immunodeficiency. The data were produced by immunoSEQ multiplex PCR, yet TCRdb's version contains in-frame clones alone and is incomplete. The sample is made up of 30,000 to 40,000 clones, none counted only once. The sequenced sample consisted of peripheral blood mononuclear cells. Source of these receptors: a person aged 18-70 years in good health.

A remark on this clone: Read sequence stops 3 residues before the CDR3 end, and the germline J gene provides the missing end. The sample has other DNA sequences that encode this CDR3 too. The chain recombines TRBV18 with TRBJ1-1; D might be TRBD1 (5 bases). Germline V gene lookup returns CDR1 KGHSH and CDR2 LQKENI. The CDR3 sequence is 13 residues long. CDR3 sequence reads: CASSGGVQETAFF. The CDR3 DNA, read in part, is TGTGCCAGCTCCGGAGGGGTACAAGAGACC. The full variable domain, in which reference TRBV18 and TRBJ1-1 provide the parts outside the CDR3, is NAGVMQNPRHLVRRRGQEARLRCSPMKGHSHVYWYRQLPEEGLKFMVYLQKENIIDESGMPKERFSAEFPKEGPSILRIQQVVRGDSAAYFCASSGGVQETAFFGQGTRLTVV.

This clone occurred many times. The read terminates 3 residues before the CDR3 end, so the remaining end is supplied by the germline J gene. The same CDR3 also results from other DNA sequences found in this sample. The V call is TRBV2, the J call TRBJ2-7; D might be TRBD1 (6 bases). This CDR3 is 12 amino acids long. V shed 6 bases and J shed 2 bases, with 8 bases lying between them. Germline values: CDR1 SNHLY, CDR2 FYNNEI. CDR3 region: CASSEGAYEQYF. The DNA read from the CDR3 is TGTGCCAGCAGCGAGGGGGCCTACGAG.

There are many counts of this clone. The CDR3 goes on 3 residues after the read ends, and that part is filled in from the germline J gene. This sequence joins TRBV20-1 and TRBJ1-1; D ambiguous. The germline V gene has CDR1 DFQATT and CDR2 SNEGSKA (reference sequence). The CDR3 is made up of 14 amino acids. Here the CDR3 reads CSAVNQVYTEAAFF. The covered CDR3 bases are TGCAGTGCCGTTAACCAGGTATACACTGAGGCA.

Comments on this clone: The CDR3 is cut off 3 residues early in the read; its end comes from the germline J gene. The V and J genes are TRBV19 and TRBJ1-2; D gene unclear. Germline CDR1 is LNHDA and CDR2 is SQIVND (reference sequence). The CDR3 is made up of 15 amino acids. This CDR3 reads CASSIIAGGSNDYTF. Partial CDR3 DNA: TGTGCCAGTAGTATAATCGCGGGAGGATCCAATGAC.

Many counts were recorded for this clone. The read ends 3 residues shy of where the CDR3 ends; the end is completed using the germline J gene. J is TRBJ2-7 and V is TRBV2; 7 bases line up with TRBD2. Germline V lookup: CDR1 SNHLY, CDR2 FYNNEI. J lost 0 bases, V lost 4 bases, and 3 bases had no gene match. The CDR3 contains 14 residues. CDR3 residues: CASSAERGSYEQYF. CDR3 DNA, as far as it was read: TGTGCCAGCAGTGCCGAGCGGGGCTCCTACGAG.

This clone was detected ten times or more. The read finishes 3 residues shy of the CDR3 end, and the germline J gene is used to complete it. V gene TRBV30 combines with J gene TRBJ2-1; D is perhaps TRBD2 (6 bases). This CDR3 comprises 17 residues. Trimming stripped 2 bases from V and 0 bases from J, with 17 bases between. Germline assignment: CDR1 GTSNPN and CDR2 SVGIG (reference sequence). The CDR3 sequence is CAWSRGSGTLSYNEQFF. CDR3 DNA (partial): TGTGCCTGGAGTAGGGGATCCGGGACTCTCTCCTACAATGAG.

This clone was counted at least ten times. Sequencing ends 3 residues short of the CDR3 end; the germline J gene provides the rest. The chain links TRBV7-2 to TRBJ1-2; D gene uncertain. Germline CDR1 and CDR2: SGHTA and FQGNSA. CDR3 size: 14 residues. The CDR3 spells CASSLSGDPRGYTF. The part of the CDR3 DNA that was read is TGTGCCAGCAGCTTAAGCGGCGACCCTCGAGGC.

This clone showed up just a few times. The sequenced fragment ends 3 residues before the CDR3 boundary, so the rest is inferred from the germline J gene. The chain is built from TRBV7-3 and TRBJ2-1; 9 bases fit TRBD1. The V and J ends lost 5 bases and 4 bases, in that order; junction bases with no gene match: 6. The CDR3 runs to 15 residues. Germline assignment: CDR1 SGHTA and CDR2 FQGTGA. The CDR3 bases that were read are TGTGCCAGCAGCGTCGGGACAGGGCCTTACAATGAG. Residues: CASSVGTGPYNE. The complete CDR3 reads CASSVGTGPYNEQFF.

This clone has just a few counts. From the germline J gene comes the end of the CDR3, since the read stops 3 residues before it. This sequence joins TRBV19 and TRBJ1-3; unclear D gene. CDR3 length: 16 amino acids. Germline V gene lookup returns CDR1 LNHDA and CDR2 SQIVND (reference sequence). V dropped 3 bases and J dropped 0 bases, with 12 bases sitting between them. The covered CDR3 bases are TGTGCCAGTAGTATCTTTTACAAAGACTCTGGAAACACC. It yields the protein CASSIFYKDSGNT. The full CDR3 is CASSIFYKDSGNTIYF.

This clone was recorded many times. The DNA ends 3 residues before the CDR3 does, and the rest of the CDR3 is filled in from the germline J gene. This chain links TRBV10-3 with TRBJ1-1; 9 bases are a match to TRBD1. Germline-derived CDR1 and CDR2 are ENHRY and SYGVKD. V lost 6 bases, J lost 6 bases, and 5 bases stayed unmatched. CDR3 length equals 13 residues. CDR3 DNA, as far as it was read: TGTGCCATCAGCCGGACAGGGGAGTCTGAA. Its translation is CAISRTGESE. The full CDR3 reads CAISRTGESEAFF.

This clone was recorded at least ten times. Read sequence stops 3 residues before the CDR3 end, and the germline J gene provides the missing end. The chain is built from TRBV5-1 and TRBJ2-5; TRBD1 is a possible D gene (5 bases). Trimming shortened V by 0 bases and J by 1 base, and 10 bases separated the two germline ends. CDR3 size: 15 residues. The germline V gene encodes CDR1 SGHRS and CDR2 YFSETQ. The CDR3: CASSLAGTGQETQYF. The CDR3 DNA, read in part, is TGCGCCAGCAGCTTGGCCGGCACAGGCCAAGAGACC.

By sample share, this clone is medium-sized. The read comes to an end 3 residues before the CDR3 does, leaving the germline J gene to fill in the end. The chain couples TRBV20-1 to TRBJ2-5; 11 positions match TRBD2. Germline V lookup: CDR1 DFQATT, CDR2 SNEGSKA (reference sequence). The trim removed 3 bases at V and 0 bases at J, leaving 6 bases unmatched. This CDR3 region has 16 residues. The CDR3 spells CSARALTSGDQETQYF. The CDR3 bases that were read are TGCAGTGCTAGGGCATTGACTAGCGGGGACCAAGAGACC.

As to this clone: The read falls 3 residues short of the CDR3 end, and the missing part is taken from the germline J gene. This chain connects TRBV5-1 to TRBJ1-1, with D possibly TRBD1 on 5 matching bases. The length of the CDR3 is 17 residues. CDR1 is SGHRS and CDR2 is YFSETQ in the germline V gene. Trimming took off 1 base at V and 3 bases at J, with 19 bases between the two ends. Incomplete CDR3 DNA: TGCGCCAGCAGCTTGAATTTAGGGGCGCCTGGGGACACTGAA. Translated: CASSLNLGAPGDTE. The full CDR3 reads CASSLNLGAPGDTEAFF.

This clone occurred many times. Coverage ceases 3 residues before the CDR3 finishes, and the germline J gene fills in the end. The chain couples TRBV2 to TRBJ2-2; 10 nucleotides line up with TRBD1. V lost 5 bases to trimming and J lost 6 bases; unmatched junction nucleotides: 9. The CDR3 covers 16 residues. Per germline, CDR1 SNHLY and CDR2 FYNNEI. The CDR3: CASSFPGQGLSGELFF. The sequenced part of the CDR3 DNA is TGTGCCAGCAGTTTTCCGGGACAGGGGTTGTCCGGGGAG.

In its sample, this clone was seen many times. Here the CDR3 reads CASSQGTGDGYTF. Partial CDR3 DNA: TGCGCCAGCAGCCAAGGGACAGGCGATGGC. This chain links TRBV4-1 with TRBJ1-2; 7 bases match TRBD1. Sequencing ends 3 residues short of the CDR3 end; the germline J gene provides the rest. Germline CDR1 reads MGHRA; CDR2 reads YSYEKL. The V gene end was trimmed by 1 base and the J gene end by 6 bases; junction bases not matched to a gene: 2. This CDR3 region has 13 residues.

To note about this clone: From the germline J gene comes the end of the CDR3, since the read stops 3 residues before it. V usage is TRBV20-1 and J usage is TRBJ2-7, with D possibly being TRBD2 (6 bases). Germline V gene lookup returns CDR1 DFQATT and CDR2 SNEGSKA (reference sequence). This CDR3 contains 13 residues. The V and J ends lost 6 bases and 4 bases respectively, with 16 bases between them. This chain's CDR3 is CSAIRGGEYEQYF. CDR3 DNA (partial): TGCAGTGCCATTCGTGGAGGGGAGTACGAG.

This clone was recorded at least ten times. The sequenced fragment ends 3 residues before the CDR3 boundary, so the rest is inferred from the germline J gene. The chain has TRBV6-1 and TRBJ1-6; TRBD1 aligns across 8 bases. The CDR3 has 15 residues. Germline V gives CDR1 MNHNS, CDR2 SASEGT. Losses at the gene ends were 2 bases for V and 8 bases for J; bases not matched to a gene: 5. CDR3 DNA, as far as it was read: TGTGCCAGCAGTGAAAGGGACAGGAAGGATTCACCC. This translates into CASSERDRKDSP. The complete CDR3 protein is CASSERDRKDSPLHF.

This clone was counted a few times. The observed sequence ends 3 residues before the CDR3 terminus, with the missing tail filled in from the germline J gene. This chain connects TRBV20-1 to TRBJ1-1, with 10 bases that match TRBD1. Looked up from germline, CDR1 is DFQATT and CDR2 is SNEGSKA (reference sequence). The trim removed 1 base at V and 4 bases at J, leaving 9 bases unmatched. The CDR3 has 16 amino acids. The CDR3 bases that were read are TGCAGTGCTAGAGTATTAGGGACAGGGGCCGTCACTGAA. This translates into CSARVLGTGAVTE. The full-length CDR3 reads as CSARVLGTGAVTEAFF.

The sample holds many counts of this clone. With the read ending 3 residues before the CDR3 end, the germline J gene is used to fill in that end. The chain links TRBV7-3 to TRBJ1-2, with 9 bases that match TRBD1. Germline V lookup: CDR1 SGHTA, CDR2 FQGTGA. The CDR3 is 15 amino acids. The CDR3 DNA, read in part, is TGTGCCAGCAGCTTGACCGGGACAGGGACCGACGGC. Its translation: CASSLTGTGTDG. The full CDR3 reads CASSLTGTGTDGYTF. The variable domain in full, completed from reference TRBV7-3 and TRBJ1-2, reads GAGVSQTPSNKVTEKGKYVELRCDPISGHTALYWYRQSLGQGPEFLIYFQGTGAADDSGLPNDRFFAVRPEGSVSTLKIQRTERGDSAVYLCASSLTGTGTDGYTFGSGTRLTVV.

This clone was observed many times. The read ends 3 residues early relative to the CDR3; the germline J gene fills the gap. The chain is built from TRBV7-2 and TRBJ2-1; TRBD2 might be the D (6 bases). Germline CDR1 is SGHTA and CDR2 is FQGNSA. Trimming left V 0 bases short and J 5 bases short, with 14 bases between. The length of the CDR3 is 16 residues. The part of the CDR3 DNA that was read is TGTGCCAGCAGCTTAGCGTCTGCGACTAGAAACAATGAG. It translates to CASSLASATRNNE. The whole CDR3 protein is CASSLASATRNNEQFF.

This clone was found many times. The read ends 3 residues before the CDR3 terminus; that terminus is restored from the germline J gene. The chain carries TRBV20-1 and TRBJ2-1; 9 bases align to TRBD2. The germline gives CDR1 DFQATT, CDR2 SNEGSKA (reference sequence). This CDR3 has 13 amino acids. J gave up 3 bases and V 6 bases, and 3 bases lay outside the gene matches. This CDR3 reads CSAQREVYNEQFF. The part of the CDR3 DNA that was read is TGCAGTGCGCAGCGGGAGGTCTACAATGAG.

On this clone: The CDR3 end is not reached by the read, which stops 3 residues before it; the germline J gene fills it in. The V and J genes are TRBV5-6 and TRBJ2-2; tentatively, D is TRBD1 (6 bases). The CDR3 length is 13 residues. Looked up from germline, CDR1 is SGHDT and CDR2 is YYEEEE. Incomplete CDR3 DNA: TGTGCCAGCAGCGGAGACAGGATTGAAAAG. This encodes CASSGDRIEK. The entire CDR3 reads CASSGDRIEKLFF.

Many counts were recorded for this clone. Read sequence stops 3 residues before the CDR3 end, and the germline J gene provides the missing end. J is TRBJ1-2 and V is TRBV27; the match to TRBD1 covers 10 bases. The CDR3 has 16 residues. V shed 3 bases, J shed 2 bases, and the junction held 6 bases outside the gene matches. Germline lookup yields CDR1 MNHEY and CDR2 SMNVEV (reference sequence). CDR3 loop: CASSFTPTGGNYGYTF. Partial CDR3 DNA: TGTGCCAGCAGTTTCACCCCGACAGGGGGCAACTATGGC.

In this sample, this clone turned up a few times. The CDR3 end lies 3 residues beyond the end of the read and is filled in from the germline J gene. The chain employs TRBV2 and TRBJ2-3; D is undetermined. Germline V gives CDR1 SNHLY, CDR2 FYNNEI. Trimming stripped 4 bases from V and 3 bases from J, with 5 bases between. There are 12 residues in the CDR3. CDR3 DNA (partial): TGTGCCAGCAGTGTAGGGACAGATACG. Translating it yields CASSVGTDT. The full CDR3 is CASSVGTDTQYF.